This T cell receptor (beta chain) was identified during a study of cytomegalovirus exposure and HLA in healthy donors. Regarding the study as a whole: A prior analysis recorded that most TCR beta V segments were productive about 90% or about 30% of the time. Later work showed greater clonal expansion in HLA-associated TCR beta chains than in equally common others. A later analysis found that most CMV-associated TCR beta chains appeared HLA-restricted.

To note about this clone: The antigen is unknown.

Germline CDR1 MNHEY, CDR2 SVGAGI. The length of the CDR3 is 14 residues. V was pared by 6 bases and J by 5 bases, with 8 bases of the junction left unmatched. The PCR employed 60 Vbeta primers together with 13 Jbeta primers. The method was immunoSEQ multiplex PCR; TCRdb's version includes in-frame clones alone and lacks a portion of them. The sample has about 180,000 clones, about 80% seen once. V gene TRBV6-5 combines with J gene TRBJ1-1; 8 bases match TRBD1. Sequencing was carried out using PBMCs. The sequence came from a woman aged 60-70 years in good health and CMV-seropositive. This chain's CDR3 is CASSPPTGATEAFF. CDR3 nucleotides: TGTGCCAGCAGCCCTCCGACAGGGGCGACTGAAGCTTTCTTT.